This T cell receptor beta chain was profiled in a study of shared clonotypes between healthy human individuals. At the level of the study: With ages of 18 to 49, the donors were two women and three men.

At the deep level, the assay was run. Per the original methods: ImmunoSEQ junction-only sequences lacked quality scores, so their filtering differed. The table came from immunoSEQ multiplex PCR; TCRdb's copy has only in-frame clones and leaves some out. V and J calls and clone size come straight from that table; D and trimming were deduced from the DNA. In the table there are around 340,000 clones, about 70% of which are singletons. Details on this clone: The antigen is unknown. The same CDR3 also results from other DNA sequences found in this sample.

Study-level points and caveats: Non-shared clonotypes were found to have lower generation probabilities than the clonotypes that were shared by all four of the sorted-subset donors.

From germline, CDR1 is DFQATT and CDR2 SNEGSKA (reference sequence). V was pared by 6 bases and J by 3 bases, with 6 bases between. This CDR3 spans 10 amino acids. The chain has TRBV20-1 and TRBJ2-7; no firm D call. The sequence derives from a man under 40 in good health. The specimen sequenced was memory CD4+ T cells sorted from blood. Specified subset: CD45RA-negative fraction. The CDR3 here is CSATYYEQYF. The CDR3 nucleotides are TGCAGTGCCACGTACTACGAGCAGTACTTC.